Described below is a single T cell receptor beta chain sequence and its context. Per the germline V gene, CDR1 is SNHLY and CDR2 is FYNNEI. The CDR3 is 15 residues long. Trimming shortened V by 6 bases and J by 4 bases, and 15 bases separated the two germline ends. This specimen belongs to a study of control samples from healthy donors and cancer patients. Sequencing used immunoSEQ multiplex PCR; TCRdb keeps in-frame clones, though not all of them. The sample has around 170,000 clones, 80% to 95% seen once. The TCR comes from a woman younger than 45 in good health. Sequenced input: blood. The gene calls are TRBV2 and TRBJ1-4; D call uncertain. As DNA, the CDR3 is TGTGCCAGCAGCCACCCAAGGGAGTATAATGAAAAACTGTTTTTT. Translated, it gives CASSHPREYNEKLFF.